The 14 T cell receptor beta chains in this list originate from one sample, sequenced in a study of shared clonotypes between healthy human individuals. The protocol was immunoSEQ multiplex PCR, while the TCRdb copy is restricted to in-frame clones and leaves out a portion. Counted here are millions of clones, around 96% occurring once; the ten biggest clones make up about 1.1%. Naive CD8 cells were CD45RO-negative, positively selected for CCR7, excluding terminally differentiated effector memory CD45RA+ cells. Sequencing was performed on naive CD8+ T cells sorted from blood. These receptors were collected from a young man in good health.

This chain's CDR3 is CASSLSGRSEFF. CDR3 nucleotides: TGTGCCAGCAGTTTATCAGGGAGGTCGGAGTTCTTC. The chain employs TRBV28 and TRBJ2-1; a weak D match, TRBD2 (6 bases). The V gene's germline CDR1 is MDHEN and CDR2 SYDVKM. The CDR3 consists of 12 residues. Between the trimmed V and J ends, which lost 1 base and 14 bases, there was a span of 12 bases.

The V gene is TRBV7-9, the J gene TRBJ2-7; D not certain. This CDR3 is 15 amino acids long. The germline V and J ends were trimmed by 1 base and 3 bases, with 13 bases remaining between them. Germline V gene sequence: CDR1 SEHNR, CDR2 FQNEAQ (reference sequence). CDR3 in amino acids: CASSLGVDFDYEQYF. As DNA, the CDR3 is TGTGCCAGCAGCTTAGGAGTCGACTTCGACTACGAGCAGTACTTC.

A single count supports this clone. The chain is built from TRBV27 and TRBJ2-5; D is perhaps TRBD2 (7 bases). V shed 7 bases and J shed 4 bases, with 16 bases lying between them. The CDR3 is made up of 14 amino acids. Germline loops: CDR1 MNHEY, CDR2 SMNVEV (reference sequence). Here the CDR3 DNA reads TGTGCCAGCAATCCTTCGGGGGGCATAGAGACCCAGTACTTC. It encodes CASNPSGGIETQYF.

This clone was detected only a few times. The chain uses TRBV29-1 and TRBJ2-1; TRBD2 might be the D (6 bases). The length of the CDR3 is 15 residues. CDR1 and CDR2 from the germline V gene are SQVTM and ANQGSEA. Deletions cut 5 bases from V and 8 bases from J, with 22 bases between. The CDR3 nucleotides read TGCAGCGTTCCTCTTAGGGACTCCGCCGTCGATGAGCAGTTCTTC. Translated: CSVPLRDSAVDEQFF.

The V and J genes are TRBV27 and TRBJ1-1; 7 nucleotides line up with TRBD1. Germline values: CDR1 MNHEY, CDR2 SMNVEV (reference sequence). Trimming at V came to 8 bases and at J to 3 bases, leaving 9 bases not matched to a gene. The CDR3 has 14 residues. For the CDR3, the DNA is TGTGCCAGCCTCCCCAGGGGGGGGTACACTGAAGCTTTCTTT. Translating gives CASLPRGGYTEAFF.

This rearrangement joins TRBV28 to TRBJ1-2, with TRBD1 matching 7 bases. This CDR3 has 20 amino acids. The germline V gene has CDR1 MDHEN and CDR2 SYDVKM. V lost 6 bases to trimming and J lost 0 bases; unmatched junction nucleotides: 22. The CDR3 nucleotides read TGTGCCAGCAGCCCGTACCGATCACTAAAGACAGGGTTCCCTAACTATGGCTACACCTTC. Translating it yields CASSPYRSLKTGFPNYGYTF.

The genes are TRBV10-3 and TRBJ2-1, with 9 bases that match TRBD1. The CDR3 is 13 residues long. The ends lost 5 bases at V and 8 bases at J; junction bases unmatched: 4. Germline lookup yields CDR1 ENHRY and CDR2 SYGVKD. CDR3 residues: CAISSRTGDEQFF. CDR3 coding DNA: TGTGCCATCAGTTCCAGGACAGGGGATGAGCAGTTCTTC.

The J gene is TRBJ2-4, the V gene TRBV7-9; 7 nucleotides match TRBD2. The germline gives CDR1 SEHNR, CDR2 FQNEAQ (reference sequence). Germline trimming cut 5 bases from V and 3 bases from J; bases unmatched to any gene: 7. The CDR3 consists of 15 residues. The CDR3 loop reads CASSRQTGGKNIQYF. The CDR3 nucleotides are TGTGCCAGCAGCCGCCAAACGGGGGGCAAAAACATTCAGTACTTC.

The CDR3 sequence: CATSRERGWRETQYF. In DNA, the CDR3 is TGTGCCACCAGCAGAGAGCGGGGTTGGAGAGAGACCCAGTACTTC. The chain recombines TRBV15 with TRBJ2-5; TRBD2 is a possible D gene (6 bases). Germline V gene sequence: CDR1 LNHNV, CDR2 YYDKDF (reference sequence). The CDR3 loop spans 15 amino acids. Deletions cut 0 bases from V and 4 bases from J, with 12 bases between. The full variable domain, completed using reference TRBV15 and TRBJ2-5, is DAMVIQNPRYQVTQFGKPVTLSCSQTLNHNVMYWYQQKSSQAPKLLFHYYDKDFNNEADTPDNFQSRRPNTSFCFLDIRSPGLGDTAMYLCATSRERGWRETQYFGPGTRLLVL.

The CDR3 region is CAWRDLNTEAFF. The CDR3 DNA sequence: TGTGCCTGGAGGGACCTGAACACTGAAGCTTTCTTT. V and J are TRBV30 and TRBJ1-1; D not resolved. This CDR3 comprises 12 residues. V was pared by 3 bases and J by 0 bases, with 5 bases between. CDR1 is GTSNPN, CDR2 SVGIG, per germline (reference sequence).

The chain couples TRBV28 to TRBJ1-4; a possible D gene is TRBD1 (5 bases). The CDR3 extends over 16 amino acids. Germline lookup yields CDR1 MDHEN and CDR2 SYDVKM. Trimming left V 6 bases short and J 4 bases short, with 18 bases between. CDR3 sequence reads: CASRTLPGDLNEKLFF. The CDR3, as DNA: TGTGCCAGCAGGACGCTCCCGGGGGATCTTAATGAAAAACTGTTTTTT.

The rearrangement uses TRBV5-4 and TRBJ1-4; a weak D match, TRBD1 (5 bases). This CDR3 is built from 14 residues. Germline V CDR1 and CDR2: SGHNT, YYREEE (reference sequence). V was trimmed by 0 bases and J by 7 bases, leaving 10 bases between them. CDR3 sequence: CASSLEGAGEKLFF. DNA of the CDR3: TGTGCCAGCAGCTTGGAAGGGGCTGGTGAAAAACTGTTTTTT.

CDR3 region: CASSERGEFFSTDTQYF. CDR3 DNA: TGTGCCAGCAGTGAGCGGGGGGAGTTCTTTAGCACAGATACGCAGTATTTT. The chain combines TRBV6-1 with TRBJ2-3; 8 bases map to TRBD2. CDR3 length: 17 residues. J gave up 0 bases and V 3 bases, and 8 bases lay outside the gene matches. Germline V gives CDR1 MNHNS, CDR2 SASEGT.

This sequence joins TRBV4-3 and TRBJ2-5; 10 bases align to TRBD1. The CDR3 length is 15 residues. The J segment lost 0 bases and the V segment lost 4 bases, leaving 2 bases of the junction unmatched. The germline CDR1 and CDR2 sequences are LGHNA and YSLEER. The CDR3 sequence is CASSPGQGYQETQYF. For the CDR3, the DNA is TGCGCCAGCAGCCCGGGACAGGGGTACCAAGAGACCCAGTACTTC.